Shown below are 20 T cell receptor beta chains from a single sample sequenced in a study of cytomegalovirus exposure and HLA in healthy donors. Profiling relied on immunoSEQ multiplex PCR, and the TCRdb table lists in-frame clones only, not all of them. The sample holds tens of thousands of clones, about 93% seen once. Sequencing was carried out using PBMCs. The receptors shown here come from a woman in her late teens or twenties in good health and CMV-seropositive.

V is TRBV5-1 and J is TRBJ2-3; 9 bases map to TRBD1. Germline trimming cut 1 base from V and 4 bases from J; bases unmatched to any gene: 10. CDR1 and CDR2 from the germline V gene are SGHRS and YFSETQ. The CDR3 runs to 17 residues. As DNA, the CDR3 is TGCGCCAGCAGCTTGACACCCGGGACAGGGAGTCCAGATACGCAGTATTTT. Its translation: CASSLTPGTGSPDTQYF.

The CDR3 DNA sequence: TGTGCCAGCAGACCAGGGGGGTACAATGAGCAGTTCTTC. Translating gives CASRPGGYNEQFF. The rearrangement joins TRBV7-6 to TRBJ2-1; D is possibly TRBD1 (7 bases). The CDR3 extends over 13 amino acids. The germline gives CDR1 SGHVS, CDR2 FNYEAQ. V dropped 6 bases and J dropped 4 bases, with 10 bases sitting between them.

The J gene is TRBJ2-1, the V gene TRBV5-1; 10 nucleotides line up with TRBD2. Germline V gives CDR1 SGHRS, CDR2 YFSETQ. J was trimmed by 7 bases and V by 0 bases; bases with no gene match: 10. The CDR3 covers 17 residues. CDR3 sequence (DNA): TGCGCCAGCAGCTTGGGGTGGGCTAGCGGGAGATCGAATGAGCAGTTCTTC. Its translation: CASSLGWASGRSNEQFF.

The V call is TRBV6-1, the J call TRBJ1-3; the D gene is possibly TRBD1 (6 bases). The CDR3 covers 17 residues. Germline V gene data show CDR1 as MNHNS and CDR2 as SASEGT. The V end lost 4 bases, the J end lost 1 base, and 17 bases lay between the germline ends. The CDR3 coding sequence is TGTGCCAGCAGTGCGGCCAGGGGAAGGTGGTCTGGAAACACCATATATTTT. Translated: CASSAARGRWSGNTIYF.

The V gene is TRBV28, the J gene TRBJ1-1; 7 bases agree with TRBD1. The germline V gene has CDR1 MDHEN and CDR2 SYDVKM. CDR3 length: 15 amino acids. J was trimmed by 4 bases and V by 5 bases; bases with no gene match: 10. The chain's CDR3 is CASSPRTGFGTEAFF. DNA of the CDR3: TGTGCCAGCAGTCCAAGGACAGGTTTTGGCACTGAAGCTTTCTTT.

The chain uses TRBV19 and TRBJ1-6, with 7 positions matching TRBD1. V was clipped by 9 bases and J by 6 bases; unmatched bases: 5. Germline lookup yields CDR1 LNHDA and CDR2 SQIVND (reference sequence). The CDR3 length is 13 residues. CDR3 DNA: TGTGCCAGCCGGGACAGACTTAATTCACCCCTCCACTTT. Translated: CASRDRLNSPLHF.

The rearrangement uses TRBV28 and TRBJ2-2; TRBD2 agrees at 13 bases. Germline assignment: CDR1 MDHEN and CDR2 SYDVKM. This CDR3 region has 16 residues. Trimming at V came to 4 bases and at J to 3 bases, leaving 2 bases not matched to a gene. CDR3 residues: CASSSGLAGYTGELFF. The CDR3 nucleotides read TGTGCCAGCAGTTCGGGACTAGCGGGGTACACCGGGGAGCTGTTTTTT.

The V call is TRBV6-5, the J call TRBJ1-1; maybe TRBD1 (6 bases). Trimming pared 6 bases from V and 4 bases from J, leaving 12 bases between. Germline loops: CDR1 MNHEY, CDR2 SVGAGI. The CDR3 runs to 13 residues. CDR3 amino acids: CASRLQGFTEAFF. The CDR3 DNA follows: TGTGCCAGCAGACTACAGGGATTCACTGAAGCTTTCTTT.

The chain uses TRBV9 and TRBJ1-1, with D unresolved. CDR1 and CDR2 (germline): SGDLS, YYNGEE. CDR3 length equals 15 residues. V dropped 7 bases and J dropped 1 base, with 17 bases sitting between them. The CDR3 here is CASGREINPNTEAFF. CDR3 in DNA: TGTGCCAGCGGGAGGGAGATCAACCCGAACACTGAAGCTTTCTTT.

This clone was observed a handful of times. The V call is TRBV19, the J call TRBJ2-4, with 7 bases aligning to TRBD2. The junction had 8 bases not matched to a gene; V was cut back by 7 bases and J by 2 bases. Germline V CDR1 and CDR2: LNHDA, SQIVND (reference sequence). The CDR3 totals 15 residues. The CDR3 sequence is CASIGRDGTKNIQYF. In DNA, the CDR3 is TGTGCCAGTATTGGGAGGGACGGGACCAAAAACATTCAGTACTTC.

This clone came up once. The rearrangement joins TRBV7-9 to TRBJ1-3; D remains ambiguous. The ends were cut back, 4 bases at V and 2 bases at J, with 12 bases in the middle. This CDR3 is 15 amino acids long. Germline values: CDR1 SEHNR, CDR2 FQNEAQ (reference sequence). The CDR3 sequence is CASSSPVSAGNTIYF. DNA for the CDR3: TGTGCCAGCAGCTCCCCAGTGTCTGCTGGAAACACCATATATTTT.

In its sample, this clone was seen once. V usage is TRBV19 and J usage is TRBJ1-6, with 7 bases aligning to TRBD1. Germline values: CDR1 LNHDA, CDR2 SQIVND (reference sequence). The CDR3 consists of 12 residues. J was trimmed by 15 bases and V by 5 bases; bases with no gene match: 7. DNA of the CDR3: TGTGCCAGTAGTTCCCGACAGGGTATCCTCCACTTT. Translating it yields CASSSRQGILHF.

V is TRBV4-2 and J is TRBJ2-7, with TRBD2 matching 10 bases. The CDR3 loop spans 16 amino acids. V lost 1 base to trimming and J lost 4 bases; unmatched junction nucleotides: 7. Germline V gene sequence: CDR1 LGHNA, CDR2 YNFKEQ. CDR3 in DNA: TGTGCCAGCAGCCAAGCGCTAGCGGGAGTAATGTACGAGCAGTACTTC. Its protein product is CASSQALAGVMYEQYF.

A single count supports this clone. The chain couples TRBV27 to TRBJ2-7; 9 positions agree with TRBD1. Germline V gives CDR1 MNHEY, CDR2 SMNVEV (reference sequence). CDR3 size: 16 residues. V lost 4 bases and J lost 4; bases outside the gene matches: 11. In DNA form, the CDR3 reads TGTGCCAGCAGTTCCTATCCGGGACAGGGATTATACGAGCAGTACTTC. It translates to CASSSYPGQGLYEQYF.

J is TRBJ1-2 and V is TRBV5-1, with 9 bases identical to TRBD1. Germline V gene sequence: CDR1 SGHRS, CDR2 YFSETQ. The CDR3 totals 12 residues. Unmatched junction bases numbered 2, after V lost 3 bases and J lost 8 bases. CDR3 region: CASSWDRVGYTF. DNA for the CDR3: TGCGCCAGCAGCTGGGACAGGGTGGGCTACACCTTC. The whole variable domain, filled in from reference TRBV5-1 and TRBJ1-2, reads KAGVTQTPRYLIKTRGQQVTLSCSPISGHRSVSWYQQTPGQGLQFLFEYFSETQRNKGNFPGRFSGRQFSNSRSEMNVSTLELGDSALYLCASSWDRVGYTFGSGTRLTVV.

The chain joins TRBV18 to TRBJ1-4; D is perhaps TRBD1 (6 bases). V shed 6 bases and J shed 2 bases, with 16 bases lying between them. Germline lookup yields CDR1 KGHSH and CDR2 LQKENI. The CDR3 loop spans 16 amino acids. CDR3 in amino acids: CASSKQRGSTNEKLFF. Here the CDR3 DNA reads TGTGCCAGCTCGAAGCAGAGGGGGTCGACTAATGAAAAACTGTTTTTT.

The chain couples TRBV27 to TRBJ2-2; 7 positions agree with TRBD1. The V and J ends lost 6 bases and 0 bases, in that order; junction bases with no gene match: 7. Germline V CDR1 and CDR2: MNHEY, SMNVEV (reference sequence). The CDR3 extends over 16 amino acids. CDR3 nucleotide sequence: TGTGCCAGCAGGCGACAGGGAAACGCGAACACCGGGGAGCTGTTTTTT. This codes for CASRRQGNANTGELFF.

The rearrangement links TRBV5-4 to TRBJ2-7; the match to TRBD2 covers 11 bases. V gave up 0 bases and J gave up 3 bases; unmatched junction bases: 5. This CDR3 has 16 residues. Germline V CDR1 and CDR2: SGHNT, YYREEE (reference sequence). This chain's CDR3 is CASSLAASGGNYEQYF. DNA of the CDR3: TGTGCCAGCAGCTTGGCGGCTAGCGGGGGGAACTACGAGCAGTACTTC.

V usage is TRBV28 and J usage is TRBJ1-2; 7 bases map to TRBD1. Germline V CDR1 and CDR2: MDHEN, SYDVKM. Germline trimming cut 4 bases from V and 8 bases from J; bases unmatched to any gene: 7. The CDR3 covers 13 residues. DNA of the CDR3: TGTGCCAGCAGTTCCTCATCCAGGGGGGGCTACACCTTC. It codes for CASSSSSRGGYTF.

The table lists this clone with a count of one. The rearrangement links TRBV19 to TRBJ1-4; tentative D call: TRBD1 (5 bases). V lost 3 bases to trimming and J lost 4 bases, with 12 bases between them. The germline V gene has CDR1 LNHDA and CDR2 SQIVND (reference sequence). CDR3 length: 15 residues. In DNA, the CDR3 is TGTGCCAGTAGTATCCAGGGTGGGAATAATGAAAAACTGTTTTTT. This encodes CASSIQGGNNEKLFF. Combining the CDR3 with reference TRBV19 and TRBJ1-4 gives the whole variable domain DGGITQSPKYLFRKEGQNVTLSCEQNLNHDAMYWYRQDPGQGLRLIYYSQIVNDFQKGDIAEGYSVSREKKESFPLTVTSAQKNPTAFYLCASSIQGGNNEKLFFGSGTQLSVL.